The T cell receptor beta chain described here comes from a study of OX40 agonist ivuxolimab in advanced cancers. Exclusion applied to patients with autoimmune disease history or systemic immunosuppression. CDR1 and CDR2 from the germline V gene are SGHRS and YFSETQ. V gave up 0 bases and J gave up 0 bases, with 11 bases separating them. The CDR3 totals 16 residues. Sequencing used immunoSEQ multiplex PCR; TCRdb keeps in-frame clones, though not all of them. Of about 78,000 clones listed, 92% were seen once; the top ten hold approximately 3%. The sequences come from CD4+ or CD8+ T cells sorted from blood, collected in a trial of the OX40 agonist ivuxolimab. The TCR sequence derives from an adult with an advanced solid tumor such as melanoma, head and neck, liver or kidney cancer. The V call is TRBV5-1, the J call TRBJ2-3, with unresolved D. The CDR3 loop reads CASSLEGRSSTDTQYF. CDR3 nucleotide sequence: TGCGCCAGCAGCTTGGAAGGCAGATCTAGCACAGATACGCAGTATTTT.